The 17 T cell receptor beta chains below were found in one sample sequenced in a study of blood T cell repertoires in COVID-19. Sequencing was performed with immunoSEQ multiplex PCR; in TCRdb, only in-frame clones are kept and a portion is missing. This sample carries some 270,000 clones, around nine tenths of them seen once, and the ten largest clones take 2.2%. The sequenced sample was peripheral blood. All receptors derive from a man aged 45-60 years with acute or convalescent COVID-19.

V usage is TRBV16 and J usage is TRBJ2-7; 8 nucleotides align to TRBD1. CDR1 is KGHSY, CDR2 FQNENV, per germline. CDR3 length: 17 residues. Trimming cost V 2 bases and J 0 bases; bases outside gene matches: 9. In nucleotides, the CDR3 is TGTGCCAGCAGCCAACAGGGGGCTAGGCGAAGCTCCTACGAGCAGTACTTC. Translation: CASSQQGARRSSYEQYF.

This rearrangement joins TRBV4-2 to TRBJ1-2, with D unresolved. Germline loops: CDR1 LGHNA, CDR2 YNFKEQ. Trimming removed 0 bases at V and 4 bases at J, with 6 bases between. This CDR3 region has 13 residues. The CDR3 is CASSQDFSYGYTF. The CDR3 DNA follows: TGTGCCAGCAGCCAAGATTTCAGCTATGGCTACACCTTC.

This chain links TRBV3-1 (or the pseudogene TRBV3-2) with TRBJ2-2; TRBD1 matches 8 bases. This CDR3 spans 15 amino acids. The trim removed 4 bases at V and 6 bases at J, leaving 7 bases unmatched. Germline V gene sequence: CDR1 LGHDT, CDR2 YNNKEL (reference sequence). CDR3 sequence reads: CASSPRTGSAGELFF. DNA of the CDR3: TGTGCCAGCAGCCCCCGGACAGGGAGCGCCGGGGAGCTGTTTTTT.

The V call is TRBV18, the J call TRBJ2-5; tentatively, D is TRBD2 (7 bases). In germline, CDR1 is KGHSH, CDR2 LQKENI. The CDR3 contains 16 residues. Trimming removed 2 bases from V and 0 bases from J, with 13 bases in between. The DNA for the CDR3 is TGTGCCAGCTCACCATCCCCCGGGGGGCACCAAGAGACCCAGTACTTC. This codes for CASSPSPGGHQETQYF.

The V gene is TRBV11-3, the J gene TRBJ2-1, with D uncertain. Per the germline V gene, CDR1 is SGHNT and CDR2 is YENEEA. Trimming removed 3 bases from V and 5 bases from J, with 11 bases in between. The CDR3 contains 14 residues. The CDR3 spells CASSLSSLHNEQFF. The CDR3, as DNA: TGTGCCAGCAGCTTGAGTAGCCTCCACAATGAGCAGTTCTTC.

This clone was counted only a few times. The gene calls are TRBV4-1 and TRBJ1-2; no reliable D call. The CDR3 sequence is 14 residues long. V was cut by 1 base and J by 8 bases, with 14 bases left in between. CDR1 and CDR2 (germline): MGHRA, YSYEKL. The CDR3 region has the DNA TGCGCCAGCAGCCAAGTCGGGAGCTTATGGGGCTACACCTTC. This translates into CASSQVGSLWGYTF.

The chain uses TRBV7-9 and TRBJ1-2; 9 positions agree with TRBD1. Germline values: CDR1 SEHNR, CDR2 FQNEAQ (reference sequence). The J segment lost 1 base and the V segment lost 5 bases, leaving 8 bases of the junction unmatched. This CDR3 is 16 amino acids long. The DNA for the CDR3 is TGTGCCAGCAGCCCAGCGGGGGACAGGGTTAACTATGGCTACACCTTC. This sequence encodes CASSPAGDRVNYGYTF.

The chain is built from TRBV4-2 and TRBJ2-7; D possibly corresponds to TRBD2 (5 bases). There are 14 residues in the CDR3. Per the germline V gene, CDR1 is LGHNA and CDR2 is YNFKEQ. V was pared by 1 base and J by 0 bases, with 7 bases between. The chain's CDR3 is CASSQVGVSYEQYF. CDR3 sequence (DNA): TGTGCCAGCAGCCAAGTGGGAGTCTCCTACGAGCAGTACTTC.

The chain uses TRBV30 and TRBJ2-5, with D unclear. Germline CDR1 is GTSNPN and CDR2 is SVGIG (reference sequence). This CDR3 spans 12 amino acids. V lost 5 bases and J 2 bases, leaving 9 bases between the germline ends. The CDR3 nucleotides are TGTGCCTGGCACCGCCAGCAAGAGACCCAGTACTTC. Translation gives CAWHRQQETQYF.

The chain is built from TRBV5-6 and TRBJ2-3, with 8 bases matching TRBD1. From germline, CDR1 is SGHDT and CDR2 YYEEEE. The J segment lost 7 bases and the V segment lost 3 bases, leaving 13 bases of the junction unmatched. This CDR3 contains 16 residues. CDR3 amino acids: CASSSTGRQGIYTQYF. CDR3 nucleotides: TGTGCCAGCAGCTCCACGGGCAGACAGGGGATTTATACGCAGTATTTT.

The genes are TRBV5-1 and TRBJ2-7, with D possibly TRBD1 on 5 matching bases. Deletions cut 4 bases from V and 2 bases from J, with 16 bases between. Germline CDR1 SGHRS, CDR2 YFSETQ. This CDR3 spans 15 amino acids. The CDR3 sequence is CASSPGHIETYEQYF. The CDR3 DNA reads TGCGCCAGCAGCCCAGGACACATCGAAACCTACGAGCAGTACTTC.

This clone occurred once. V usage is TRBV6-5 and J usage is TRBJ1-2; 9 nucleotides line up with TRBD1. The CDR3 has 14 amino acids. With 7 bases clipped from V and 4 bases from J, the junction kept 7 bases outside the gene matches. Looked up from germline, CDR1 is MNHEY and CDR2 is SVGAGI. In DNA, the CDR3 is TGTGCCAGCACCCCGGGACAGGGCCCCTATGGCTACACCTTC. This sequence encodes CASTPGQGPYGYTF.

CDR3: CSVSGQGFDGYTF. In DNA form, the CDR3 reads TGCAGCGTGTCGGGACAGGGGTTCGATGGCTACACCTTC. The rearrangement links TRBV29-1 to TRBJ1-2; 10 bases map to TRBD1. V was clipped by 6 bases and J by 6 bases; unmatched bases: 7. Germline V gives CDR1 SQVTM, CDR2 ANQGSEA. The CDR3 has 13 amino acids.

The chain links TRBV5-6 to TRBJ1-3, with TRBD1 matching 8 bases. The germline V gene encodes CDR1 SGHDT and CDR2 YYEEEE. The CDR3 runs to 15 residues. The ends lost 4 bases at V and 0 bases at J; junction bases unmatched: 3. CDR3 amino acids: CASSVDRGSGNTIYF. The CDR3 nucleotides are TGTGCCAGCAGCGTTGACAGGGGCTCTGGAAACACCATATATTTT.

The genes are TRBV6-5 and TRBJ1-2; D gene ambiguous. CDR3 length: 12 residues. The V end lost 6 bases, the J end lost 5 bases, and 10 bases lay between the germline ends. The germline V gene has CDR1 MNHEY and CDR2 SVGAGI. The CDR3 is CASRATEYGYTF. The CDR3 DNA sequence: TGTGCCAGCAGAGCTACGGAGTATGGCTACACCTTC.

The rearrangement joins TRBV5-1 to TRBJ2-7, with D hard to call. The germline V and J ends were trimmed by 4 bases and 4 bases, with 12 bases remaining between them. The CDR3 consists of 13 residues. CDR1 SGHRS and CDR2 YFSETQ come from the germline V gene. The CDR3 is CASSPSRLYEQYF. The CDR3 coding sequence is TGCGCCAGCAGCCCGTCACGACTGTACGAGCAGTACTTC.

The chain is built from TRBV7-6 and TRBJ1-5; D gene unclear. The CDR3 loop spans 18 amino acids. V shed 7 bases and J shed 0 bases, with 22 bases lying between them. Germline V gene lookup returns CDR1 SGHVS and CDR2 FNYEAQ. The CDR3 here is CASNPRGGPGSSNQPQHF. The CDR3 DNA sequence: TGTGCCAGCAACCCGCGGGGAGGGCCCGGCTCTAGCAATCAGCCCCAGCATTTT.